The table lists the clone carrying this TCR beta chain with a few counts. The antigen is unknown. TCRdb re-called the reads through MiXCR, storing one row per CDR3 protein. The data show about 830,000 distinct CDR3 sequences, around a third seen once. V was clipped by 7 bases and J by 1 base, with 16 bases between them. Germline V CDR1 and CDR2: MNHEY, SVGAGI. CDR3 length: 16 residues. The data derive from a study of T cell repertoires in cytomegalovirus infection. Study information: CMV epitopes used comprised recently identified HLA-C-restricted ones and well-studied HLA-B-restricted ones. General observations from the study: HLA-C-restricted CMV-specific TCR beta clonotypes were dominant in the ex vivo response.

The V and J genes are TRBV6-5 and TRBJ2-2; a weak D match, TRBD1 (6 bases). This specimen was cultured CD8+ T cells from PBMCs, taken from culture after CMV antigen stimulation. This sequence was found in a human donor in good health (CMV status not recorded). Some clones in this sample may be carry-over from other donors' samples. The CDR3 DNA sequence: TGTGCCAGCAAGATACAGGGATGGGGGAACACCGGGGAGCTGTTTTTT. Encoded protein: CASKIQGWGNTGELFF.